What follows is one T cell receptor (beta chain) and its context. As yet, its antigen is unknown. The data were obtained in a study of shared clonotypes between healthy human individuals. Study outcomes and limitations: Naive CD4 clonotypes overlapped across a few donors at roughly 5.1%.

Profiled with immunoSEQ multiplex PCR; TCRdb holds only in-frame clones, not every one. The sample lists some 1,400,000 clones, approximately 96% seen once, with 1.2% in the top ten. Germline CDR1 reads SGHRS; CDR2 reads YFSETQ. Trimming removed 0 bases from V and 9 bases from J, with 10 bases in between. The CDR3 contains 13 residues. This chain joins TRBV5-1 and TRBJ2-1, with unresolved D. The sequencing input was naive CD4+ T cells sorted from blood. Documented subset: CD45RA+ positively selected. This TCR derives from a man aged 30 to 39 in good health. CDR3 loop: CASSLVAALEQFF. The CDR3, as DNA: TGCGCCAGCAGCTTGGTGGCAGCTCTTGAGCAGTTCTTC.